The TCR beta chain described here comes from a study of regulatory T cells in long-lasting Graves disease. For the study at large: The antithyroid drugs taken by newly diagnosed Graves' patients had been used for under 3 months. Study results and caveats: Shared public clonotypes totalled approximately 3,000 in persistent patients, compared with roughly 970 in new patients.

Of note for this clonotype: What it binds is unknown.

Arm-PCR with iRepertoire HTBI primers amplified the CDR3 regions for these TCR beta libraries. TCRdb ran MiXCR on the multiplex PCR reads and lists one entry per CDR3 protein. This sample has 250,000 to 400,000 distinct CDR3 sequences, with over 15% found just once. Germline CDR1 is MNHNS and CDR2 is SASEGT. The CDR3 extends over 13 amino acids. Trimming removed 10 bases from V and 5 bases from J; junction bases left unmatched: 4. Time point reported: newly diagnosed GD, antithyroid drugs for less than 3 months. Construction of the TCR library relied on RNA isolated from PBMCs. In Xi'an, China, an endocrinology department was the source of patients.

The origin of this receptor is a female donor with Graves disease. The source material was peripheral blood mononuclear cells (PBMCs), sampled at new diagnosis, from a patient treated with antithyroid drugs. This sequence joins TRBV6-1 and TRBJ2-1, with 11 bases that match TRBD2. The CDR3 DNA is TGTGCCACTGGACTAGCGGGCAACAATGAGCAGTTCTTC. It translates to CATGLAGNNEQFF.